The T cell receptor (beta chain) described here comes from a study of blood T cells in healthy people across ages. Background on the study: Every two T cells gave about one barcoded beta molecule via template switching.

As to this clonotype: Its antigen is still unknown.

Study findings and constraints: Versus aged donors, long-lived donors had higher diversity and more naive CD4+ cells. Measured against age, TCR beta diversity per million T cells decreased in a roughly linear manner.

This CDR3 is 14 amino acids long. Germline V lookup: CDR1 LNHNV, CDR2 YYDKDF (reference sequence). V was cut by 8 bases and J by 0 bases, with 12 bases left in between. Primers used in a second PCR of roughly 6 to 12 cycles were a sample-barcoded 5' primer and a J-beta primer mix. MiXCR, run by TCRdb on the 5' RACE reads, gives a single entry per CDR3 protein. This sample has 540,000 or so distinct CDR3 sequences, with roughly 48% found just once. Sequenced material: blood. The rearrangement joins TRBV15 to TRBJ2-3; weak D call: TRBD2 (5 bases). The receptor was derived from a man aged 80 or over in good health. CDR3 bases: TGTGCCACCCAGAGCGGAGTTAGCACAGATACGCAGTATTTT. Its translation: CATQSGVSTDTQYF.